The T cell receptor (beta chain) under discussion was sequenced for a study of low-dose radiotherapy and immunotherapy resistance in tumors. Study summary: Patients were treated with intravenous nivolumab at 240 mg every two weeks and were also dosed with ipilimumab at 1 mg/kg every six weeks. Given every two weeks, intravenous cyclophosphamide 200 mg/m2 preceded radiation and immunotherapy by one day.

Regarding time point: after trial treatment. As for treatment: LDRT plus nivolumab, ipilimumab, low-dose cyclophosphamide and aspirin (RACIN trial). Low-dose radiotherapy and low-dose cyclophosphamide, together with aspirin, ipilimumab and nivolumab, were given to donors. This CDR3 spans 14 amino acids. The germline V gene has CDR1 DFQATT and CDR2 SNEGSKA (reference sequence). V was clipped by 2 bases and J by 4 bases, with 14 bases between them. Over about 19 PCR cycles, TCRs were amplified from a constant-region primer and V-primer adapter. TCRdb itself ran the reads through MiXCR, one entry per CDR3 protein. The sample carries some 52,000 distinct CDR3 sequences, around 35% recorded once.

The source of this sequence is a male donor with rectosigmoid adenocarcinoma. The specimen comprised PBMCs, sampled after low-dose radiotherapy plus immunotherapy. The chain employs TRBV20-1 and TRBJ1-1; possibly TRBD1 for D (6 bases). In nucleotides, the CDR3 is TGCAGTGCTAGAACACGGGGGCGGCTCACTGAAGCTTTCTTT. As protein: CSARTRGRLTEAFF.